This T cell receptor (beta chain) was identified in a study of blood T cell repertoires in COVID-19. Study-wide context: The cDNA or gDNA used as material had been derived from T cells, B-cell-depleted T cells, or PBMCs.

Clones were sequenced by immunoSEQ multiplex PCR, and TCRdb holds only the in-frame ones, with some missing. Among roughly 500,000 clones listed, roughly 90% were seen once. CDR3 size: 19 residues. V gave up 2 bases and J gave up 7 bases, with 27 bases separating them. Germline lookup yields CDR1 LNHNV and CDR2 YYDKDF (reference sequence). The sample consisted of PBMCs or T cells enriched from blood (not recorded which). This chain links TRBV15 with TRBJ2-4, with D possibly matching TRBD1 (7 bases). This sequence originates from a woman between 40 and 55 years old who had recovered from COVID-19. CDR3 sequence (DNA): TGTGCCACCAGCAGATGGGGGGCGGCCACGGAGGGGGCTATGAACATTCAGTACTTC. This gives the protein CATSRWGAATEGAMNIQYF.